The 32 T cell receptor beta chains listed next were all sequenced from one sample in a study of a mutant IDH1 vaccine in newly diagnosed glioma. As to time point: week 47, end of study. The investigators gave 300 ug of mutant IDH1 20-mer peptide in each vaccine dose, together with topical imiquimod. These receptors' targets are unknown. Sequenced by immunoSEQ multiplex PCR; TCRdb stores in-frame clones only, minus some. The data hold 45,000 to 55,000 clones, with approximately 84% observed a single time. The sample in question was PBMCs, obtained from a glioma patient whose treatment included an IDH1 peptide vaccine. These receptors came from a woman in her thirties with glioma. Some clones in this sample may be carry-over from other donors' samples.

This chain connects TRBV5-1 to TRBJ2-1; tentatively, D is TRBD2 (5 bases). The CDR3 consists of 16 residues. The germline V gene has CDR1 SGHRS and CDR2 YFSETQ. The ends were cut back, 3 bases at V and 6 bases at J, with 19 bases in the middle. The CDR3, as DNA: TGCGCCAGCAGCTCGATAGCAGGACTCAGCGGCAATGAGCAGTTCTTC. The encoded protein is CASSSIAGLSGNEQFF.

The rearrangement joins TRBV11-3 to TRBJ1-5; D is unresolved. There are 15 residues in the CDR3. Trimming left V 1 base short and J 1 base short, with 8 bases between. The V gene's germline CDR1 is SGHNT and CDR2 YENEEA. The CDR3 DNA sequence: TGTGCCAGCAGCTTAGTGGGAACCAGCAATCAGCCCCAGCATTTT. Protein sequence: CASSLVGTSNQPQHF.

The V and J genes are TRBV19 and TRBJ1-4, with a weak D call TRBD1 (5 bases). V lost 4 bases and J 5 bases, leaving 14 bases between the germline ends. This CDR3 is 15 amino acids long. In germline, CDR1 is LNHDA, CDR2 SQIVND (reference sequence). CDR3 sequence reads: CASSNTGSRNEKLFF. The CDR3, as DNA: TGTGCCAGTAGTAACACAGGATCGAGAAATGAAAAACTGTTTTTT.

V and J are TRBV30 and TRBJ1-1; 9 nucleotides line up with TRBD1. With 2 bases clipped from V and 7 bases from J, the junction kept 8 bases outside the gene matches. The CDR3 covers 14 residues. Germline loops: CDR1 GTSNPN, CDR2 SVGIG (reference sequence). The chain's CDR3 is CAWSTGTGLYEAFF. The CDR3, as DNA: TGTGCCTGGAGTACCGGGACAGGGCTCTATGAAGCTTTCTTT.

The chain joins TRBV27 to TRBJ1-1, with a weak D call TRBD1 (6 bases). The germline gives CDR1 MNHEY, CDR2 SMNVEV (reference sequence). The germline V and J ends were trimmed by 3 bases and 11 bases, with 16 bases remaining between them. This CDR3 has 13 residues. The CDR3 nucleotides read TGTGCCAGCAGTTTTGGGGGACAAAGAGTCGCTTTCTTT. This encodes CASSFGGQRVAFF.

This chain links TRBV10-1 with TRBJ2-7; no clear D gene. The V end was cut by 0 bases, the J end by 2 bases, with 5 bases between. Germline V gene data show CDR1 as WNHNN and CDR2 as SYGVQD (reference sequence). This CDR3 region has 13 residues. The DNA for the CDR3 is TGCGCCAGCAGTGAGTCGGGTACCTACGAGCAGTACTTC. Protein: CASSESGTYEQYF.

The genes are TRBV7-2 and TRBJ2-5; 14 nucleotides agree with TRBD2. Per the germline V gene, CDR1 is SGHTA and CDR2 is FQGNSA. The CDR3 consists of 16 residues. Trimming took 5 bases from V and 4 from J; bases not matched to a gene: 6. Written as DNA, the CDR3 is TGTGCCAGCAGCCAGGGACTAGCGGGAGTACCAGAGACCCAGTACTTC. Its translation: CASSQGLAGVPETQYF.

The genes are TRBV5-4 and TRBJ1-1; the match to TRBD1 covers 8 bases. The CDR3 consists of 12 residues. V was clipped by 3 bases and J by 8 bases; unmatched bases: 3. Germline lookup yields CDR1 SGHNT and CDR2 YYREEE (reference sequence). The CDR3 sequence is CASSWGTGEAFF. In DNA, the CDR3 is TGTGCCAGCAGCTGGGGGACAGGAGAAGCTTTCTTT.

The chain uses TRBV29-1 and TRBJ2-1; D is possibly TRBD1 or TRBD2 (6 bases each). The CDR3 is 18 amino acids. Germline V gene lookup returns CDR1 SQVTM and CDR2 ANQGSEA. Trimming removed 0 bases at V and 4 bases at J, with 22 bases between. CDR3 nucleotides: TGCAGCGTTGAAGAAAGGGGGGAGAAAGGCCCCTCTTACAATGAGCAGTTCTTC. Amino acids: CSVEERGEKGPSYNEQFF.

The chain employs TRBV5-6 and TRBJ2-3, with TRBD1 matching over 8 bases. V was clipped by 0 bases and J by 1 base; unmatched bases: 1. Germline CDR1 and CDR2: SGHDT and YYEEEE. The CDR3 has 15 amino acids. This chain's CDR3 is CASSLVGQGTDTQYF. For the CDR3, the DNA is TGTGCCAGCAGCTTGGTGGGACAGGGCACAGATACGCAGTATTTT. The full variable domain, its missing parts supplied by reference TRBV5-6 and TRBJ2-3, is DAGVTQSPTHLIKTRGQQVTLRCSPKSGHDTVSWYQQALGQGPQFIFQYYEEEERQRGNFPDRFSGHQFPNYSSELNVNALLLGDSALYLCASSLVGQGTDTQYFGPGTRLTVL.

The chain has TRBV18 and TRBJ2-7, with TRBD2 matching over 14 bases. Trimming cost V 3 bases and J 1 base; bases outside gene matches: 2. Germline V CDR1 and CDR2: KGHSH, LQKENI. The CDR3 is 16 amino acids. The CDR3 loop is CASSPRLAGGSYEQYF. CDR3 in DNA: TGTGCCAGCTCACCCCGACTAGCGGGAGGGTCCTACGAGCAGTACTTC.

V and J are TRBV6-5 and TRBJ2-1; 10 bases are shared with TRBD1. The CDR3 spans 15 residues. V dropped 6 bases and J dropped 8; count of bases not matched to a gene: 10. CDR1 and CDR2 (germline): MNHEY, SVGAGI. For the CDR3, the DNA is TGTGCCAGCAGGGAGGGACAGGGGAAGTCGGATGAGCAGTTCTTC. Translation gives CASREGQGKSDEQFF.

The CDR3 region is CASSSRKEVAWSIQYF. The CDR3 region has the DNA TGTGCCAGCAGCTCGCGCAAGGAGGTAGCGTGGAGCATTCAGTACTTC. V gene TRBV11-3 combines with J gene TRBJ2-4; a possible D gene is TRBD2 (5 bases). V was trimmed by 4 bases and J by 9 bases, leaving 22 bases between them. The CDR3 has 16 amino acids. In germline, CDR1 is SGHNT, CDR2 YENEEA.

V gene TRBV11-3 combines with J gene TRBJ1-2, with D perhaps TRBD1 (6 bases). V gave up 0 bases and J gave up 3 bases, with 14 bases separating them. This CDR3 comprises 16 residues. Germline values: CDR1 SGHNT, CDR2 YENEEA. CDR3 sequence reads: CASSLEGRAGDYGYTF. The CDR3 coding sequence is TGTGCCAGCAGCTTAGAGGGCCGGGCAGGGGACTATGGCTACACCTTC.

J is TRBJ2-7 and V is TRBV29-1, with 10 bases matching TRBD1. Unmatched junction bases numbered 6, after V lost 7 bases and J lost 0 bases. The CDR3 is 14 residues long. Germline V gene sequence: CDR1 SQVTM, CDR2 ANQGSEA. The CDR3 loop is CSGQGAGGSYEQYF. The CDR3 coding sequence is TGCAGCGGACAGGGGGCGGGAGGCTCCTACGAGCAGTACTTC.

The chain is built from TRBV6-1 and TRBJ2-1; 12 nucleotides match TRBD1. CDR1 and CDR2 (germline): MNHNS, SASEGT. Unmatched junction bases numbered 4, after V lost 6 bases and J lost 4 bases. This CDR3 spans 15 amino acids. CDR3 amino acids: CASSRDRGLYNEQFF. Written as DNA, the CDR3 is TGTGCCAGCAGCCGGGACAGGGGGCTTTACAATGAGCAGTTCTTC.

This chain uses TRBV5-6 with TRBJ2-1, with D possibly TRBD2 on 5 matching bases. Looked up from germline, CDR1 is SGHDT and CDR2 is YYEEEE. The CDR3 loop spans 16 amino acids. Trimming shortened V by 4 bases and J by 1 base, and 15 bases separated the two germline ends. CDR3 DNA: TGTGCCAGCAGCCTCCCGACTATCCGATCCTACAATGAGCAGTTCTTC. Its translation is CASSLPTIRSYNEQFF.

This clone was found a few times. The chain links TRBV5-4 to TRBJ2-2; D gene unclear. The ends were cut back, 1 base at V and 2 bases at J, with 6 bases in the middle. CDR1 and CDR2 (germline): SGHNT, YYREEE (reference sequence). The CDR3 has 14 residues. CDR3 amino acids: CASSLRRNTGELFF. The CDR3 nucleotides are TGTGCCAGCAGCTTGAGACGCAACACCGGGGAGCTGTTTTTT.

This rearrangement joins TRBV9 to TRBJ2-7; the match to TRBD1 covers 7 bases. The germline gives CDR1 SGDLS, CDR2 YYNGEE. The CDR3 loop spans 13 amino acids. J was trimmed by 1 base and V by 5 bases; bases with no gene match: 3. CDR3 in amino acids: CASRGDSSYEQYF. The DNA of the CDR3 is TGTGCCAGCAGGGGGGACAGTTCCTACGAGCAGTACTTC.

The chain uses TRBV19 and TRBJ2-7, with D perhaps given as TRBD1 or TRBD2 (5 bases each). The CDR3 is 13 residues long. Germline V gene lookup returns CDR1 LNHDA and CDR2 SQIVND (reference sequence). Trimming removed 9 bases at V and 1 base at J, with 13 bases between. This CDR3 is CASQPGASYEQYF. The CDR3 DNA reads as TGTGCCAGCCAACCCGGGGCTTCCTACGAGCAGTACTTC. Using reference TRBV19 and TRBJ2-7 for the parts outside the CDR3, the full variable domain is DGGITQSPKYLFRKEGQNVTLSCEQNLNHDAMYWYRQDPGQGLRLIYYSQIVNDFQKGDIAEGYSVSREKKESFPLTVTSAQKNPTAFYLCASQPGASYEQYFGPGTRLTVT.

The rearrangement links TRBV5-1 to TRBJ2-7; a possible D gene is TRBD1 (5 bases). The V and J ends lost 4 bases and 6 bases respectively, with 14 bases between them. CDR1 SGHRS and CDR2 YFSETQ come from the germline V gene. The CDR3 sequence is 13 residues long. The CDR3 DNA is TGCGCCAGCAGCGGGGCGGCTTCGTTCGAGCAGTACTTC. It specifies CASSGAASFEQYF.

J is TRBJ1-1 and V is TRBV27, with 7 bases matching TRBD1. Unmatched junction bases numbered 11, after V lost 6 bases and J lost 1 base. The CDR3 extends over 16 amino acids. Per germline, CDR1 MNHEY and CDR2 SMNVEV (reference sequence). This chain's CDR3 is CASSFNLRGENTEAFF. In DNA, the CDR3 is TGTGCCAGCAGCTTTAACCTCAGGGGGGAGAACACTGAAGCTTTCTTT.

V gene TRBV10-2 combines with J gene TRBJ2-2, with D hard to call. V was trimmed by 2 bases and J by 0 bases, leaving 13 bases between them. This CDR3 spans 17 amino acids. Germline CDR1 reads WSHSY; CDR2 reads SAAADI. The CDR3 loop is CASSEVTTYPNTGELFF. The CDR3 DNA is TGCGCCAGCAGTGAGGTGACCACCTATCCGAACACCGGGGAGCTGTTTTTT.

In its sample, this clone was seen once. The chain couples TRBV2 to TRBJ2-1, with a tentative D call TRBD2 (7 bases). This CDR3 region has 14 residues. In germline, CDR1 is SNHLY, CDR2 FYNNEI. V dropped 0 bases and J dropped 7 bases, with 10 bases sitting between them. CDR3 DNA sequence: TGTGCCAGCAGTGAAGCCGGGGGGCGGAATGAGCAGTTCTTC. Translated: CASSEAGGRNEQFF.

This chain joins TRBV15 and TRBJ1-5; D possibly corresponds to TRBD1 (6 bases). Trimming removed 1 base at V and 5 bases at J, with 15 bases between. The germline V gene encodes CDR1 LNHNV and CDR2 YYDKDF (reference sequence). The CDR3 runs 16 residues. The CDR3 sequence is CATSRGAGADYQPQHF. The DNA for the CDR3 is TGTGCCACCAGCAGAGGTGCAGGGGCCGATTATCAGCCCCAGCATTTT.

In this sample, this clone turned up once. The chain recombines TRBV7-9 with TRBJ1-1; 7 bases line up with TRBD1. With 5 bases clipped from V and 0 bases from J, the junction kept 12 bases outside the gene matches. The CDR3 extends over 17 amino acids. Germline lookup yields CDR1 SEHNR and CDR2 FQNEAQ (reference sequence). The CDR3 sequence: CASSHTEVQGMNTEAFF. CDR3 coding DNA: TGTGCCAGCAGCCATACCGAAGTACAGGGGATGAACACTGAAGCTTTCTTT.

The chain has TRBV30 and TRBJ2-2, with 12 bases aligning to TRBD2. CDR3 length: 17 residues. J lost 5 bases, V lost 0 bases, and 7 bases had no gene match. From germline, CDR1 is GTSNPN and CDR2 SVGIG (reference sequence). CDR3 residues: CAWSVWASGRGTGELFF. Written as DNA, the CDR3 is TGTGCCTGGAGTGTATGGGCTAGCGGGAGGGGAACCGGGGAGCTGTTTTTT. Combining the CDR3 with reference TRBV30 and TRBJ2-2 gives the whole variable domain SQTIHQWPATLVQPVGSPLSLECTVEGTSNPNLYWYRQAAGRGLQLLFYSVGIGQISSEVPQNLSASRPQDRQFILSSKKLLLSDSGFYLCAWSVWASGRGTGELFFGEGSRLTVL.

The chain combines TRBV4-1 with TRBJ2-5; 10 bases map to TRBD2. The CDR3 has 20 residues. Losses at the gene ends were 4 bases for V and 1 base for J; bases not matched to a gene: 18. The germline CDR1 and CDR2 sequences are MGHRA and YSYEKL. This chain's CDR3 is CASSLGQSSGLADIQETQYF. The DNA of the CDR3 is TGCGCCAGCAGCCTGGGTCAGTCCTCAGGACTAGCGGATATCCAAGAGACCCAGTACTTC.

To note about this clone: One end of the junction is discordant with germline, which a read error may explain. The gene calls are TRBV7-8 and TRBJ1-1; weak D call: TRBD1 (6 bases). The CDR3 spans 12 residues. The germline V gene has CDR1 SGHVS and CDR2 FQNEAQ. This CDR3 reads CASSLGEIKGDF. CDR3 DNA sequence: TGTGCCAGCAGCTTAGGAGAGATTAAGGGGGATTTT.

The chain carries TRBV2 and TRBJ2-1; 8 positions agree with TRBD2. CDR1 is SNHLY and CDR2 is FYNNEI in the germline V gene. This CDR3 comprises 16 residues. Trimming removed 6 bases from V and 4 bases from J; junction bases left unmatched: 11. The CDR3 sequence is CASSPRLAGTYNEQFF. CDR3 DNA: TGTGCCAGCAGCCCCAGGCTAGCGGGTACTTACAATGAGCAGTTCTTC.

The DNA of the CDR3 is TGTGCCAGCAGCCCTAGTTTCTCTGGAAACACCATATATTTT. Protein sequence: CASSPSFSGNTIYF. The rearrangement links TRBV25-1 to TRBJ1-3; no definite D call. Per germline, CDR1 MGHDK and CDR2 SYGVNS. This CDR3 has 14 residues. V lost 6 bases and J lost 0, with 9 bases in between.

The chain couples TRBV27 to TRBJ1-1; tentatively, D is TRBD1 (6 bases). V gave up 0 bases and J gave up 11 bases, with 16 bases separating them. In germline, CDR1 is MNHEY, CDR2 SMNVEV (reference sequence). CDR3 length: 14 amino acids. In DNA, the CDR3 is TGTGCCAGCAGTTTATCGATTGAGGGGGAACATGCTTTCTTT. Protein: CASSLSIEGEHAFF.